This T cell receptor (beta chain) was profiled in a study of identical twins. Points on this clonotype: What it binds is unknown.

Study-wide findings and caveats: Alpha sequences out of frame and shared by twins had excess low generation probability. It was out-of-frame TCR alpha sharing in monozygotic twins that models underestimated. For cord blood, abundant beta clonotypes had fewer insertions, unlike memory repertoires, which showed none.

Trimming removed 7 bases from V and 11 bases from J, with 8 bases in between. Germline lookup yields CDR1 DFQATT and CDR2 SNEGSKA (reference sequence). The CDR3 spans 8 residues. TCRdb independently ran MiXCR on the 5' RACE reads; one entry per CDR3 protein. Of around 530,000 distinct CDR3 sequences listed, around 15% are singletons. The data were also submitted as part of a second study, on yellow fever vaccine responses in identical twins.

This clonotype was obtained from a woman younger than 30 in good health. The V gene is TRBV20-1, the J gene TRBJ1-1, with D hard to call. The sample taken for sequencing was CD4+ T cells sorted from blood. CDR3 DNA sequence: TGCAGTGTTTTTGACGCTTTCTTT. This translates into CSVFDAFF.